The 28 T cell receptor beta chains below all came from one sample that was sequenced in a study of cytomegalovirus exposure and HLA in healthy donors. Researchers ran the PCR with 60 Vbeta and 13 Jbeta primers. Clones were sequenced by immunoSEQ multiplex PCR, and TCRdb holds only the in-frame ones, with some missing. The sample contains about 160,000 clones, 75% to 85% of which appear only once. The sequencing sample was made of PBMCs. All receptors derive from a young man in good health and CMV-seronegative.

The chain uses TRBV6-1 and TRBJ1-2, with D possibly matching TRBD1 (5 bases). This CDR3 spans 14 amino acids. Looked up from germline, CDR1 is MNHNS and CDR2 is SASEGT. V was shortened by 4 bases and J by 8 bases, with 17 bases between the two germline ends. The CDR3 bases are TGTGCCAGCAGTGTGGATTTAGGGGCGCGAGGCTACACCTTC. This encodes CASSVDLGARGYTF.

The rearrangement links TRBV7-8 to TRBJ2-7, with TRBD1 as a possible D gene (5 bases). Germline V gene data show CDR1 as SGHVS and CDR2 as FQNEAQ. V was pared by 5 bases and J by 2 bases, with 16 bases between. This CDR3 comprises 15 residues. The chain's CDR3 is CASSPSTGFAYEQYF. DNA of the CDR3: TGTGCCAGCAGCCCCTCTACAGGTTTTGCCTACGAGCAGTACTTC. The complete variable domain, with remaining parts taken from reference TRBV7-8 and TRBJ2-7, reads GAGVSQSPRYKVAKRGQDVALRCDPISGHVSLFWYQQALGQGPEFLTYFQNEAQLDKSGLPSDRFFAERPEGSVSTLKIQRTQQEDSAVYLCASSPSTGFAYEQYFGPGTRLTVT.

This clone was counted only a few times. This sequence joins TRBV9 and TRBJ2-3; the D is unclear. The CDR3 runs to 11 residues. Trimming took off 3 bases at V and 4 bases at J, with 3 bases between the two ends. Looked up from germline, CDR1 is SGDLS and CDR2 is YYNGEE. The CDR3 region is CASSASDTQYF. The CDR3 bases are TGTGCCAGCAGCGCCTCAGATACGCAGTATTTT. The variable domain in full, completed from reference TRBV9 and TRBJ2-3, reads DSGVTQTPKHLITATGQRVTLRCSPRSGDLSVYWYQQSLDQGLQFLIQYYNGEERAKGNILERFSAQQFPDLHSELNLSSLELGDSALYFCASSASDTQYFGPGTRLTVL.

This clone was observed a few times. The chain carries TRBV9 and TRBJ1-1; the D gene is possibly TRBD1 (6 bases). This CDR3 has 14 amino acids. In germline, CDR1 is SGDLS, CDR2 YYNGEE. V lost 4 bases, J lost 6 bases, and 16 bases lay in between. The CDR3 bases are TGTGCCAGCAGCCCCCGAGGGGGATCGGCTGAAGCTTTCTTT. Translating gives CASSPRGGSAEAFF. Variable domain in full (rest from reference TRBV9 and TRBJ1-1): DSGVTQTPKHLITATGQRVTLRCSPRSGDLSVYWYQQSLDQGLQFLIQYYNGEERAKGNILERFSAQQFPDLHSELNLSSLELGDSALYFCASSPRGGSAEAFFGQGTRLTVV.

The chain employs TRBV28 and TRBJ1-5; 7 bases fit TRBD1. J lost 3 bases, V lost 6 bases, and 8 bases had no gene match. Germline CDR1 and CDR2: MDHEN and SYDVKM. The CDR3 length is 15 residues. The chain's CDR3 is CASSLTGAVNQPQHF. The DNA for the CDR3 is TGTGCCAGCAGCCTTACAGGGGCCGTCAATCAGCCCCAGCATTTT. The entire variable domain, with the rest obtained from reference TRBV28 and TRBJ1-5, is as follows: DVKVTQSSRYLVKRTGEKVFLECVQDMDHENMFWYRQDPGLGLRLIYFSYDVKMKEKGDIPEGYSVSREKKERFSLILESASTNQTSMYLCASSLTGAVNQPQHFGDGTRLSIL.

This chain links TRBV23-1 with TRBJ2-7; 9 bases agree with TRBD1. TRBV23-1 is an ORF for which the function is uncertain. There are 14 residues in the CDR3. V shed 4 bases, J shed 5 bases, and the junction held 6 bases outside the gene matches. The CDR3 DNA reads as TGCGCCAGCAGTCTTTGGACAGGGGACCACGAGCAGTACTTC. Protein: CASSLWTGDHEQYF.

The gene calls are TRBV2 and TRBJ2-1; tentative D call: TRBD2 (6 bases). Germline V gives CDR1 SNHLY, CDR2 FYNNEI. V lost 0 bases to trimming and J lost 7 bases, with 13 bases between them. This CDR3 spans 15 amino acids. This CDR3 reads CASSEAGGRWNEQFF. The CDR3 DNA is TGTGCCAGCAGTGAAGCGGGGGGTCGTTGGAATGAGCAGTTCTTC.

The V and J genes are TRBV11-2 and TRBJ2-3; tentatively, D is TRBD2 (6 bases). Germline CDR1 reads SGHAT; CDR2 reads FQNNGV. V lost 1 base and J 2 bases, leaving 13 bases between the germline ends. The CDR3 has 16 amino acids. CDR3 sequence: CASSLVRTTHTDTQYF. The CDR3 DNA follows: TGTGCCAGCAGCTTAGTCCGGACTACCCACACAGATACGCAGTATTTT.

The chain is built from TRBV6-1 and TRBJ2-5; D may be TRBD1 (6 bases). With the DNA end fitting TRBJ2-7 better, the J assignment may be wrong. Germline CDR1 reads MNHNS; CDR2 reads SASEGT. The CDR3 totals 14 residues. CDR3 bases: TGTGCCAGCAGTCCCAAGGGTGGGGGCCACGAGCAGTACTTC. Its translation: CASSPKGGGHEQYF.

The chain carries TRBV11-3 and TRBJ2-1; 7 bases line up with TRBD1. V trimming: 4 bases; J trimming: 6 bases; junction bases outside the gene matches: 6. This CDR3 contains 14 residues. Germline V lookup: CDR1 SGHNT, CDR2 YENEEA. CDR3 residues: CASSSRGGFNEQFF. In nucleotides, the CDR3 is TGTGCCAGCAGCTCAAGAGGGGGCTTCAATGAGCAGTTCTTC.

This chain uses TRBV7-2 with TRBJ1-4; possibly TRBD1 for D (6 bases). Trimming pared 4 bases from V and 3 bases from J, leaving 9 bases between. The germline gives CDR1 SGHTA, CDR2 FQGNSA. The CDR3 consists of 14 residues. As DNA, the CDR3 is TGTGCCAGCAGCTGGGGGGGGCCTAATGAAAAACTGTTTTTT. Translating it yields CASSWGGPNEKLFF.

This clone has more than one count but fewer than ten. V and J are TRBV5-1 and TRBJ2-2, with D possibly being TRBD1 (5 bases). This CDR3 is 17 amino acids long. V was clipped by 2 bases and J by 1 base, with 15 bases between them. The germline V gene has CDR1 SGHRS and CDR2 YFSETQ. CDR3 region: CASSFPQGHLNTGELFF. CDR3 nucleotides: TGCGCCAGCAGCTTCCCCCAAGGACACTTGAACACCGGGGAGCTGTTTTTT. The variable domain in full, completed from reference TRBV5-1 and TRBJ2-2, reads KAGVTQTPRYLIKTRGQQVTLSCSPISGHRSVSWYQQTPGQGLQFLFEYFSETQRNKGNFPGRFSGRQFSNSRSEMNVSTLELGDSALYLCASSFPQGHLNTGELFFGEGSRLTVL.

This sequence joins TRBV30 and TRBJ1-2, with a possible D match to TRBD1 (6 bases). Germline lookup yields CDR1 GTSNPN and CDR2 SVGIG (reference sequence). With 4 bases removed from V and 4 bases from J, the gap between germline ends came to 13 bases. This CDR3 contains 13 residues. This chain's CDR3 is CAWTWGPIYGYTF. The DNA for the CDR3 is TGTGCCTGGACTTGGGGGCCCATCTATGGCTACACCTTC.

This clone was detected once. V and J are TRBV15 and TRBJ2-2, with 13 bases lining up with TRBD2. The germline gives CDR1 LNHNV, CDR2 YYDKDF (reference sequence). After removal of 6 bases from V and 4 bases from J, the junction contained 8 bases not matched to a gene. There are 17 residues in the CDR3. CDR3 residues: CATRKNWTSGGTGELFF. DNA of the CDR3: TGTGCCACCAGAAAAAACTGGACTAGCGGGGGCACCGGGGAGCTGTTTTTT.

The CDR3 DNA follows: TGTGCCAGCAGTTCAGACTCCTACGAGCAGTACTTC. Its translation is CASSSDSYEQYF. The rearrangement links TRBV6-5 to TRBJ2-7; no clear D gene. The CDR3 is 12 amino acids. CDR1 is MNHEY, CDR2 SVGAGI, per germline. V lost 4 bases and J lost 0, with 4 bases in between.

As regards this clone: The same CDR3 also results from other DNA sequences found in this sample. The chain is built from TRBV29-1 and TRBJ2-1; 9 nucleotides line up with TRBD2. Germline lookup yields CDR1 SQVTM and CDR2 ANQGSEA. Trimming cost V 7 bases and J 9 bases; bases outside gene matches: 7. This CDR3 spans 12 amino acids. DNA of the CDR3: TGCAGCGGGGCGGGGGGGCCTGGTGAGCAGTTCTTC. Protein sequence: CSGAGGPGEQFF.

The CDR3 reads CASSEAVVGETQYF. The DNA of the CDR3 is TGTGCCAGCAGTGAGGCAGTGGTTGGAGAGACCCAGTACTTC. The chain carries TRBV2 and TRBJ2-5; D not certain. The V end lost 3 bases, the J end lost 4 bases, and 12 bases lay between the germline ends. Germline lookup yields CDR1 SNHLY and CDR2 FYNNEI. The CDR3 runs to 14 residues.

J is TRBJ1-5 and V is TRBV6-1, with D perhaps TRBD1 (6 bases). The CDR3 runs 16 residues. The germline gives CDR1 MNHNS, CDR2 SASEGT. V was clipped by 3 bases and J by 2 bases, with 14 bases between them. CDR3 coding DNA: TGTGCCAGCAGTGAGGGGGCCAGATTAGGCAATCAGCCCCAGCATTTT. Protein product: CASSEGARLGNQPQHF.

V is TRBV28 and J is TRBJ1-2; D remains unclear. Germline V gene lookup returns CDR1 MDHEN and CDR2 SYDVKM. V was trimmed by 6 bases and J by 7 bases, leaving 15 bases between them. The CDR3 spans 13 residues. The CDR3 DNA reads TGTGCCAGCAGACCGACTACCTCTGGTGGCTACACCTTC. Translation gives CASRPTTSGGYTF.

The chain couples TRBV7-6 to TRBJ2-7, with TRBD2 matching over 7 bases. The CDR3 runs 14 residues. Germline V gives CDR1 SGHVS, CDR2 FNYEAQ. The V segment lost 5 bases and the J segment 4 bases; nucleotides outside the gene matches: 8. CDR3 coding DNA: TGTGCCAGCAGCCCGCGGGGGTCTGGGTACGAGCAGTACTTC. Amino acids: CASSPRGSGYEQYF.

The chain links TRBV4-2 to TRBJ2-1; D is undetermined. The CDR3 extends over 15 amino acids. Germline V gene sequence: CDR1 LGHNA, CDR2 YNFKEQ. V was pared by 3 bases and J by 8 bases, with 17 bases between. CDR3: CASSHLGREEDEQFF. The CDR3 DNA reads TGTGCCAGCAGCCACCTAGGAAGAGAGGAAGATGAGCAGTTCTTC.

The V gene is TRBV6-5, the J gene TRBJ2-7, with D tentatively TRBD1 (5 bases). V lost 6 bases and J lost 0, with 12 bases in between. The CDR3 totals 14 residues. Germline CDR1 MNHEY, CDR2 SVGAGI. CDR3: CASRRAGHSYEQYF. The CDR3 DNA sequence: TGTGCCAGCAGACGGGCAGGGCACTCCTACGAGCAGTACTTC.

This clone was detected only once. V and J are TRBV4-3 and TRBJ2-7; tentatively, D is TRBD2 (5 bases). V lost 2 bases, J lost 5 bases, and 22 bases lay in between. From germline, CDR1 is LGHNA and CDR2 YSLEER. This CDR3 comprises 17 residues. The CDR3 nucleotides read TGCGCCAGCAGCCAACAGGAGGACCGGGAATCGGAAAACGAGCAGTACTTC. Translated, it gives CASSQQEDRESENEQYF.

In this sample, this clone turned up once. The CDR3: CASSQVGGHNEQFF. The CDR3, as DNA: TGCGCCAGCAGCCAAGTCGGCGGGCACAATGAGCAGTTCTTC. The J gene is TRBJ2-1, the V gene TRBV4-3, with a tentative D call TRBD2 (5 bases). Germline CDR1 is LGHNA and CDR2 is YSLEER. V gave up 1 base and J gave up 5 bases, with 9 bases separating them. This CDR3 is built from 14 residues.

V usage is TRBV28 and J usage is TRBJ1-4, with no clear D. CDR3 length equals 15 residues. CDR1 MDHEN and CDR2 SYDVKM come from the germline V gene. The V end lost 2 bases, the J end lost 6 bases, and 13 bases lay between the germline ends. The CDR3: CASSLSDSSHEKLFF. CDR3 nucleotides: TGTGCCAGCAGTTTAAGTGATTCGAGTCATGAAAAACTGTTTTTT. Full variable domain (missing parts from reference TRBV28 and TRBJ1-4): DVKVTQSSRYLVKRTGEKVFLECVQDMDHENMFWYRQDPGLGLRLIYFSYDVKMKEKGDIPEGYSVSREKKERFSLILESASTNQTSMYLCASSLSDSSHEKLFFGSGTQLSVL.

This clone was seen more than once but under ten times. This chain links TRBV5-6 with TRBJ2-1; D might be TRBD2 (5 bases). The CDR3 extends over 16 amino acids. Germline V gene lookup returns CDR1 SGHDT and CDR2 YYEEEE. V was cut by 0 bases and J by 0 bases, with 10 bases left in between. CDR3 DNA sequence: TGTGCCAGCAGCTTGGAATTGCGGGCCTCCTACAATGAGCAGTTCTTC. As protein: CASSLELRASYNEQFF. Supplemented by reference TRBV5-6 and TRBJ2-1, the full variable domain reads DAGVTQSPTHLIKTRGQQVTLRCSPKSGHDTVSWYQQALGQGPQFIFQYYEEEERQRGNFPDRFSGHQFPNYSSELNVNALLLGDSALYLCASSLELRASYNEQFFGPGTRLTVL.

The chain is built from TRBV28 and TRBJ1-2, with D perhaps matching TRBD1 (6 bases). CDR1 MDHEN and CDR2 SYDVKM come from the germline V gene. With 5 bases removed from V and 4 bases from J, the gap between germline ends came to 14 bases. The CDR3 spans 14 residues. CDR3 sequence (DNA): TGTGCCAGCAGTCGACAGGACCCCGGCTATGGCTACACCTTC. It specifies CASSRQDPGYGYTF.

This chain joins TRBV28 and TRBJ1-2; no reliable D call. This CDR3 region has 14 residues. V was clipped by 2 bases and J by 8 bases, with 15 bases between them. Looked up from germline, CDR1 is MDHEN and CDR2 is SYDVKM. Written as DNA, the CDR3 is TGTGCCAGCAGTTTAGGTTCATCTGGGAGAGGCTACACCTTC. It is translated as CASSLGSSGRGYTF.